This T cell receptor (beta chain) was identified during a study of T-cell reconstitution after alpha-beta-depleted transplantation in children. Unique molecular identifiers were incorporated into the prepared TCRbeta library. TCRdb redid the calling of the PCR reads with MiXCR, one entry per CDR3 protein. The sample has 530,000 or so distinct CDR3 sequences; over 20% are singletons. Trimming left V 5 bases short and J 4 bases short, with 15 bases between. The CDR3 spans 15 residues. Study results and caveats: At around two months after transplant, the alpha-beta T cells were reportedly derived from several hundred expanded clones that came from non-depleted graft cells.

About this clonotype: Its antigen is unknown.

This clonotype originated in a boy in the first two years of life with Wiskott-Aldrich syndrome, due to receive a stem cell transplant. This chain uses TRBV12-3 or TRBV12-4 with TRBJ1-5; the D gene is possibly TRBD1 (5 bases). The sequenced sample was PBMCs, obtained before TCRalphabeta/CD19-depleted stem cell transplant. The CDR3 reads CASSPGRPTNQPQHF. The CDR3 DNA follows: TGTGCCAGCAGTCCGGGACGACCGACGAATCAGCCCCAGCATTTT.